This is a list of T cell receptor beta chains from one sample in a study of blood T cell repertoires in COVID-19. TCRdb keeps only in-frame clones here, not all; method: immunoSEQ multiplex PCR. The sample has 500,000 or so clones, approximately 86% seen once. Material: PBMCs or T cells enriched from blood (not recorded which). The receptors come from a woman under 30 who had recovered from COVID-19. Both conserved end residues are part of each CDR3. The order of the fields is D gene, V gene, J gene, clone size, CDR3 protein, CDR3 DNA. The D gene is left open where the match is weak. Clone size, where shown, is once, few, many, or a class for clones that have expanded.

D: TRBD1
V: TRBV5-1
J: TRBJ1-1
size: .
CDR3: CASSGGQADTEAFF
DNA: TGCGCCAGCAGCGGGGGACAGGCTGACACTGAAGCTTTCTTT

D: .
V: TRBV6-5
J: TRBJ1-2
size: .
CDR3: CASSSNGGYGYTF
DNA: TGTGCCAGCAGTTCCAACGGGGGGTATGGCTACACCTTC

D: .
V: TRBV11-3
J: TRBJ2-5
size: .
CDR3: CASSLEGDTGPVQETQYF
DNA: TGTGCCAGCAGCTTAGAGGGGGATACAGGGCCGGTACAAGAGACCCAGTACTTC

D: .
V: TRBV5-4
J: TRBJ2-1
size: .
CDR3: CASSLPISSYNEQFF
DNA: TGTGCCAGCAGCTTGCCCATCAGCTCCTACAATGAGCAGTTCTTC

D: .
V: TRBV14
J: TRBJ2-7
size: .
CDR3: CASSRQASYEQYF
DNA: TGTGCCAGCAGCAGACAGGCCTCCTACGAGCAGTACTTC

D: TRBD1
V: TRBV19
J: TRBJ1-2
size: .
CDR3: CASSPRDRGGYTF
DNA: TGTGCCAGTAGTCCCCGGGACAGGGGGGGCTACACCTTC

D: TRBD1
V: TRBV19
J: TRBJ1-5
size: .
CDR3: CASSHGQGSFDQPQHF
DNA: TGTGCCAGTAGTCATGGACAGGGTAGCTTTGATCAGCCCCAGCATTTT

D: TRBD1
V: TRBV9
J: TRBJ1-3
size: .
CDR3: CASSVYDRAHSGNTIYF
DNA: TGTGCCAGCAGCGTTTACGACAGGGCGCACTCTGGAAACACCATATATTTT

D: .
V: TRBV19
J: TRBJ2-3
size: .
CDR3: CASSIPRLGTQYF
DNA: TGTGCCAGTAGTATCCCGAGGTTAGGTACGCAGTATTTT

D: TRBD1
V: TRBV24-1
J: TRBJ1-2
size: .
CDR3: CATSDRGAGGDYGYTF
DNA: TGTGCCACCAGTGATCGTGGGGCAGGGGGCGACTATGGCTACACCTTC

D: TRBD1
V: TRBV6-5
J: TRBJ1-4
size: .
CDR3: CASSYRQGGINEKLFF
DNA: TGTGCCAGCAGTTACAGACAGGGGGGGATTAATGAAAAACTGTTTTTT

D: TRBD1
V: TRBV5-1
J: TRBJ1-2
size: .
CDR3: CASTMDRVGYGYTF
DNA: TGCGCCAGCACCATGGACAGGGTGGGCTATGGCTACACCTTC

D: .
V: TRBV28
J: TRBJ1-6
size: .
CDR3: CASSSWATVDSPLHF
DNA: TGTGCCAGCAGTTCTTGGGCGACAGTGGATTCACCCCTCCACTTT

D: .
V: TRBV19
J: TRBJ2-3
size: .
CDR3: CASSLSPSTDTQYF
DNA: TGTGCCAGTAGTTTGTCTCCGAGCACAGATACGCAGTATTTT

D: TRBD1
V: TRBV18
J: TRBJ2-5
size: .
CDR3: CASSSGTGGTETQYF
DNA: TGTGCCAGCTCCTCCGGGACAGGCGGTACGGAGACCCAGTACTTC

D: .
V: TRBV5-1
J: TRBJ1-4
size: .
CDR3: CASREEGNEKLFF
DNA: TGCGCCAGCCGCGAGGAAGGTAATGAAAAACTGTTTTTT

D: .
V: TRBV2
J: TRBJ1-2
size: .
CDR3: CATSNSQTVNLYGYTF
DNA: TGTGCCACCTCCAATAGCCAGACAGTGAACCTCTATGGCTACACCTTC

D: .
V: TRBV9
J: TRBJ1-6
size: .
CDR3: CASSVAGNNSPLHF
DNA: TGTGCCAGCAGCGTAGCAGGCAATAATTCACCCCTCCACTTT

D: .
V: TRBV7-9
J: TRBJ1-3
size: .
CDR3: CASSPNSGNTIYF
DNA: TGTGCCAGCAGCCCTAACTCTGGAAACACCATATATTTT

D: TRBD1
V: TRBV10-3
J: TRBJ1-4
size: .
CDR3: CAISTGQDEGGGKLFF
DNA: TGTGCCATCAGTACAGGACAGGATGAAGGAGGTGGAAAACTGTTTTTT

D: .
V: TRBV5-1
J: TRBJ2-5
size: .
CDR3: CASSLPSGEETQYF
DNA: TGCGCCAGCAGCTTGCCCTCAGGTGAAGAGACCCAGTACTTC

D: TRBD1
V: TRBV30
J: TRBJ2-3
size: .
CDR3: CAWNSVTGGPDTQYF
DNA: TGTGCCTGGAATTCGGTGACAGGGGGTCCAGATACGCAGTATTTT

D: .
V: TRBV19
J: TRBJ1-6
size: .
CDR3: CAIPNGGRKSPLHF
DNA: TGTGCCATCCCAAATGGGGGGAGAAAATCACCCCTCCACTTT

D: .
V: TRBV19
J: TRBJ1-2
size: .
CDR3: CASSIERTSLYGYTF
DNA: TGTGCCAGTAGTATAGAAAGAACGAGTCTTTATGGCTACACCTTC

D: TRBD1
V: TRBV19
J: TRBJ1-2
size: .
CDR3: CASSILDRGDYTF
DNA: TGTGCCAGTAGTATATTGGACAGGGGAGACTACACCTTC

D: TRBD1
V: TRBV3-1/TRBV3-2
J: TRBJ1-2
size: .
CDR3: CASSQADRVGYGYTF
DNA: TGTGCCAGCAGCCAAGCGGACAGGGTTGGGTATGGCTACACCTTC

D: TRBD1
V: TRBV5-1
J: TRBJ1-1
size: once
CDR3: CASSLEGTGGRTEAFF
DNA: TGCGCCAGCAGCCTGGAGGGGACAGGGGGCCGGACTGAAGCTTTCTTT

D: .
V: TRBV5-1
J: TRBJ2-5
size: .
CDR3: CASSLADSNQETQYF
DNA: TGCGCCAGCAGCTTGGCGGACTCCAACCAAGAGACCCAGTACTTC

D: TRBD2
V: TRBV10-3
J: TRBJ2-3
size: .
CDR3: CAISESGEGVDTQYF
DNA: TGTGCCATCAGTGAGTCCGGGGAGGGTGTAGATACGCAGTATTTT

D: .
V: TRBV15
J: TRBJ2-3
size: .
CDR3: CATSRDQKGDLGRSDTQYF
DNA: TGTGCCACCAGCAGAGATCAAAAAGGAGACCTAGGAAGATCAGATACGCAGTATTTT

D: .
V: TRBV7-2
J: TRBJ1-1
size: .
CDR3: CASSLSRSGVNTEAFF
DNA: TGTGCCAGCAGCTTATCAAGGTCAGGGGTGAACACTGAAGCTTTCTTT

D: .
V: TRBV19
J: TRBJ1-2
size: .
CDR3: CASTRGGAGEDGYTF
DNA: TGTGCCAGTACCCGAGGGGGGGCAGGGGAAGATGGCTACACCTTC

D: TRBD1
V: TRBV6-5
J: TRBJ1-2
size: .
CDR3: CASRGTGPLLSYTF
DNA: TGTGCCAGCAGAGGGACAGGACCGCTACTAAGCTACACCTTC

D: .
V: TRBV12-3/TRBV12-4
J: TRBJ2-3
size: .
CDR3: CASSQLGQDTQYF
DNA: TGTGCCAGCTCCCAATTGGGCCAGGATACGCAGTATTTT

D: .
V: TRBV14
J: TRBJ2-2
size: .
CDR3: CASSPLGHSGELFF
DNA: TGTGCCAGCAGCCCCTTGGGGCACTCCGGGGAGCTGTTTTTT

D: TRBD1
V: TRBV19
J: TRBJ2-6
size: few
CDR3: CASMRQGRPGANVLTF
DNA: TGTGCCAGTATGCGACAGGGGCGCCCCGGGGCCAACGTCCTGACTTTC

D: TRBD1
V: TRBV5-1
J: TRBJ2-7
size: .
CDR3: CASSSTSTGQGRRQYF
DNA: TGCGCCAGCAGCTCCACCAGCACGGGACAGGGGAGGCGGCAGTACTTC